The next 23 T cell receptor beta chains were all read from a single sample in a study of blood T cell repertoires in COVID-19 (dated by TCRdb to 2020 to 2022). Libraries were prepared through the immunoSEQ multiplex PCR assay. What TCRdb holds here is the immuneACCESS table cut down to in-frame rearrangements. Part of the clones is not present; checked against another copy, under half of the missing clones reflect an unresolved V gene, and the others are unexplained. The sample yields under 250,000 clones; roughly nine tenths were counted once. The ten largest clones take up around 1.2% of the sample. Specimen: peripheral blood. The source is a young man with acute or convalescent COVID-19.

This chain uses TRBV5-1 with TRBJ1-2, with 9 bases aligning to TRBD1. The J segment lost 8 bases and the V segment lost 2 bases, leaving 19 bases of the junction unmatched. The CDR3 has 18 amino acids. Germline values: CDR1 SGHRS, CDR2 YFSETQ. The CDR3 sequence is CASSLSKALWGQGEGYTF. In DNA form, the CDR3 reads TGCGCCAGCAGCTTATCGAAGGCATTGTGGGGACAGGGTGAGGGCTACACCTTC.

The chain joins TRBV19 to TRBJ2-3, with a possible D match to TRBD2 (6 bases). The CDR3 has 13 residues. The germline V and J ends were trimmed by 6 bases and 4 bases, with 11 bases remaining between them. Germline V lookup: CDR1 LNHDA, CDR2 SQIVND (reference sequence). The CDR3 DNA reads TGTGCCAGTAGAACTAGCCAAGCAGATACGCAGTATTTT. Translating it yields CASRTSQADTQYF.

Here the CDR3 reads CSVRLAEKLFF. The CDR3 DNA reads TGCAGCGTGCGGCTAGCGGAAAAACTGTTTTTT. This rearrangement joins TRBV29-1 to TRBJ1-4; the D is unclear. From germline, CDR1 is SQVTM and CDR2 ANQGSEA. The length of the CDR3 is 11 residues. Trimming left V 6 bases short and J 8 bases short, with 10 bases between.

The CDR3 here is CASSADGRGDHNEQFF. CDR3 nucleotides: TGTGCCAGCAGCGCCGACGGGCGGGGGGATCATAATGAGCAGTTCTTC. This chain uses TRBV9 with TRBJ2-1, with 8 bases identical to TRBD2. In germline, CDR1 is SGDLS, CDR2 YYNGEE. Losses at the gene ends were 3 bases for V and 7 bases for J; bases not matched to a gene: 12. This CDR3 contains 16 residues.

This chain uses TRBV27 with TRBJ1-2; 11 bases are shared with TRBD1. This CDR3 region has 15 residues. The trim removed 8 bases at V and 7 bases at J, leaving 12 bases unmatched. Germline lookup yields CDR1 MNHEY and CDR2 SMNVEV (reference sequence). CDR3 DNA: TGTGCCAGCCGGTGGACAGGGGGCGTTACGGGTGGCTACACCTTC. As protein: CASRWTGGVTGGYTF.

This chain links TRBV27 with TRBJ2-3; 10 nucleotides line up with TRBD2. Germline V gene sequence: CDR1 MNHEY, CDR2 SMNVEV (reference sequence). The ends lost 4 bases at V and 5 bases at J; junction bases unmatched: 15. This CDR3 comprises 18 residues. CDR3 nucleotides: TGTGCCAGCAGTTGGCAAGCGGGAGGGTTTCTCGGCGTAGATACGCAGTATTTT. This encodes CASSWQAGGFLGVDTQYF.

The chain has TRBV5-1 and TRBJ2-7, with D perhaps TRBD1 (6 bases). The CDR3 consists of 17 residues. From germline, CDR1 is SGHRS and CDR2 YFSETQ. V lost 4 bases to trimming and J lost 3 bases, with 23 bases between them. The CDR3 coding sequence is TGCGCCAGCAGCCCGACCGGGACATATATCTCTAACTACGAGCAGTACTTC. It codes for CASSPTGTYISNYEQYF.

V usage is TRBV28 and J usage is TRBJ2-7; weak D call: TRBD1 (7 bases). The V and J ends lost 5 bases and 3 bases respectively, with 17 bases between them. There are 15 residues in the CDR3. Per germline, CDR1 MDHEN and CDR2 SYDVKM. DNA for the CDR3: TGTGCCAGCAGTGCAGGGCAGGGGGGTTACTACGAGCAGTACTTC. Residues: CASSAGQGGYYEQYF.

This sequence joins TRBV7-6 and TRBJ1-5, with D possibly being TRBD1 (5 bases). Deletions cut 3 bases from V and 7 bases from J, with 10 bases between. Germline V gives CDR1 SGHVS, CDR2 FNYEAQ. The CDR3 length is 13 residues. CDR3 in amino acids: CASSLAGHQPQHF. The CDR3 DNA reads TGTGCCAGCAGCTTGGCGGGGCACCAGCCCCAGCATTTT.

The CDR3 loop reads CASSFGGATNEKLFF. The CDR3 coding sequence is TGCGCCAGCAGCTTTGGCGGTGCAACTAATGAAAAACTGTTTTTT. The chain links TRBV5-1 to TRBJ1-4, with no clear D. Germline lookup yields CDR1 SGHRS and CDR2 YFSETQ. The CDR3 is made up of 15 amino acids. V was shortened by 2 bases and J by 0 bases, with 8 bases between the two germline ends.

The chain links TRBV10-1 to TRBJ2-1; TRBD2 aligns across 7 bases. The junction had 2 bases not matched to a gene; V was cut back by 0 bases and J by 6 bases. The CDR3 runs 14 residues. Germline values: CDR1 WNHNN, CDR2 SYGVQD (reference sequence). CDR3 sequence (DNA): TGCGCCAGCAGTGAGTCGGGGGGGGTCAATGAGCAGTTCTTC. Amino acid sequence: CASSESGGVNEQFF.

The chain uses TRBV18 and TRBJ2-3; 9 bases agree with TRBD1. Germline CDR1 reads KGHSH; CDR2 reads LQKENI. V lost 5 bases and J lost 4; bases outside the gene matches: 4. This CDR3 comprises 14 residues. CDR3 sequence reads: CASSKQGASDTQYF. The CDR3 DNA sequence: TGTGCCAGCTCAAAACAGGGGGCATCAGATACGCAGTATTTT.

V is TRBV27 and J is TRBJ2-5, with D tentatively TRBD2 (5 bases). This CDR3 is built from 12 residues. From germline, CDR1 is MNHEY and CDR2 SMNVEV (reference sequence). Trimming took off 7 bases at V and 5 bases at J, with 11 bases between the two ends. The CDR3 DNA sequence: TGTGCCAGCATCGGGGTAGGGGAGACCCAGTACTTC. Its protein is CASIGVGETQYF.

This rearrangement joins TRBV7-9 to TRBJ1-1; perhaps TRBD1 as D (5 bases). V was cut by 0 bases and J by 7 bases, with 18 bases left in between. The CDR3 has 16 amino acids. CDR1 is SEHNR, CDR2 FQNEAQ, per germline (reference sequence). The CDR3 protein is CASSLAVGGVLGEAFF. In DNA form, the CDR3 reads TGTGCCAGCAGCTTAGCAGTTGGGGGGGTCCTCGGTGAAGCTTTCTTT.

The rearrangement joins TRBV6-5 to TRBJ2-5, with TRBD2 matching over 12 bases. V trimming: 5 bases; J trimming: 4 bases; junction bases outside the gene matches: 2. CDR1 and CDR2 from the germline V gene are MNHEY and SVGAGI. The CDR3 is 14 residues long. CDR3 sequence: CASSPGLAGETQYF. CDR3 coding DNA: TGTGCCAGCAGTCCGGGACTAGCGGGAGAGACCCAGTACTTC.

This clone was detected only once. The V gene is TRBV4-2, the J gene TRBJ2-5, with a possible D match to TRBD2 (5 bases). The CDR3 totals 16 residues. Germline values: CDR1 LGHNA, CDR2 YNFKEQ. The ends were cut back, 0 bases at V and 5 bases at J, with 16 bases in the middle. The CDR3 sequence: CASSQDRTGLGETQYF. CDR3 bases: TGTGCCAGCAGCCAAGATCGTACGGGATTGGGGGAGACCCAGTACTTC.

The gene calls are TRBV21-1 and TRBJ1-1; the table gives TRBD1 as D, unverified against the DNA. TRBV21-1 counts as a pseudogene. CDR3 length: 16 amino acids. CDR3 amino acids: CASRAGTGILNTEAFF. The CDR3, as DNA: TGTGCCAGCAGAGCCGGGACAGGGATCCTGAACACTGAAGCTTTCTTT.

The chain combines TRBV19 with TRBJ2-2; a possible D gene is TRBD1 (6 bases). Germline values: CDR1 LNHDA, CDR2 SQIVND (reference sequence). The V gene lost 8 bases and the J gene lost 3 bases, with 7 bases spanning the gap. The CDR3 is 12 amino acids. DNA for the CDR3: TGTGCCAGTGAGGGGGACACCGGGGAGCTGTTTTTT. This encodes CASEGDTGELFF.

The chain links TRBV5-3 to TRBJ2-7; 11 positions match TRBD2. TRBV5-3 is noted as an ORF with a role that remains uncertain. CDR3 size: 18 residues. V shed 3 bases, J shed 0 bases, and the junction held 11 bases outside the gene matches. CDR3 sequence reads: CARSCRIAGLAVSYEQYF. CDR3 DNA sequence: TGTGCCAGAAGCTGCAGAATAGCGGGACTAGCGGTCTCCTACGAGCAGTACTTC.

This chain connects TRBV6-1 to TRBJ2-2; no reliable D call. From germline, CDR1 is MNHNS and CDR2 SASEGT. V was pared by 0 bases and J by 6 bases, with 11 bases between. The CDR3 spans 15 residues. This chain's CDR3 is CASSEARLVSGELFF. CDR3 in DNA: TGTGCCAGCAGTGAAGCGCGGCTAGTTTCCGGGGAGCTGTTTTTT.

J is TRBJ2-7 and V is TRBV18, with D maybe TRBD1 (5 bases). Trimming took off 0 bases at V and 4 bases at J, with 13 bases between the two ends. The germline CDR1 and CDR2 sequences are KGHSH and LQKENI. This CDR3 contains 15 residues. The chain's CDR3 is CASSPPRQGSYEQYF. In DNA form, the CDR3 reads TGTGCCAGCTCACCACCGAGGCAGGGCTCTTACGAGCAGTACTTC.

V is TRBV18 and J is TRBJ1-1; D is undetermined. Germline CDR1 KGHSH, CDR2 LQKENI. V gave up 0 bases and J gave up 2 bases, with 13 bases separating them. The CDR3 runs to 16 residues. CDR3 sequence (DNA): TGTGCCAGCTCACCACCTGGAGGGCCCCTTAACACTGAAGCTTTCTTT. The encoded protein is CASSPPGGPLNTEAFF.

This sequence joins TRBV12-5 and TRBJ2-1; no reliable D call. V was trimmed by 1 base and J by 1 base, leaving 8 bases between them. The germline V gene encodes CDR1 LGHNT and CDR2 FRNRAP. The CDR3 spans 15 residues. CDR3 in amino acids: CASGLGSASYNEQFF. CDR3 nucleotides: TGTGCTAGTGGTTTGGGGAGCGCTTCCTACAATGAGCAGTTCTTC.